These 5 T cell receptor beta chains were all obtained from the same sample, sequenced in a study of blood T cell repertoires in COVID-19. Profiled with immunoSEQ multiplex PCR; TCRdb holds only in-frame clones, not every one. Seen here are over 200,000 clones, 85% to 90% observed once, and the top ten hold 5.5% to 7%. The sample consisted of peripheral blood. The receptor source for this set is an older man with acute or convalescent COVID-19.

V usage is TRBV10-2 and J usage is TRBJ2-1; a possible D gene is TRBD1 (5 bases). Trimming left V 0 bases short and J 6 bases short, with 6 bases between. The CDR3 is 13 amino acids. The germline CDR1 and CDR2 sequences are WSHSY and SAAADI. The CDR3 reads CASSESGRNEQFF. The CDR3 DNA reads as TGCGCCAGCAGTGAGTCGGGGCGCAATGAGCAGTTCTTC.

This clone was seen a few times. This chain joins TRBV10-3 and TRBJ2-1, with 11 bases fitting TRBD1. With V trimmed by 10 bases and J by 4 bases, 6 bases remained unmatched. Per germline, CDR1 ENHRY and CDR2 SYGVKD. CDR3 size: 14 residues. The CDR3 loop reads CATVGQGGYNEQFF. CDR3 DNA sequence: TGTGCCACTGTGGGACAGGGGGGATACAATGAGCAGTTCTTC.

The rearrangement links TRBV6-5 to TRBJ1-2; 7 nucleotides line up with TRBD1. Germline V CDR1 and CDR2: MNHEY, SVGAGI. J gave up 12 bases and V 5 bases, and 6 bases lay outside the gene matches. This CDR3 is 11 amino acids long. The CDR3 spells CASSQQGSHTF. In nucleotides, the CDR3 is TGTGCCAGCAGTCAACAGGGGTCACACACCTTC.

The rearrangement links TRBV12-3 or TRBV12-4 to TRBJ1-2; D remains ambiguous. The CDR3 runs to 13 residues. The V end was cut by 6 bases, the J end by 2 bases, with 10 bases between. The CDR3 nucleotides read TGTGCCAGCAGCCTCACGGGAAACTATGGCTACACCTTC. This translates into CASSLTGNYGYTF.

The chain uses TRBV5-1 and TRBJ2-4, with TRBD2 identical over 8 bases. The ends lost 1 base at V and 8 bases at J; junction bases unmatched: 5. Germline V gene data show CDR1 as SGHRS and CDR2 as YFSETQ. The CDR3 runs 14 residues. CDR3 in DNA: TGCGCCAGCAGCTTGAGGACTAGCATTGACATTCAGTACTTC. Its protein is CASSLRTSIDIQYF.